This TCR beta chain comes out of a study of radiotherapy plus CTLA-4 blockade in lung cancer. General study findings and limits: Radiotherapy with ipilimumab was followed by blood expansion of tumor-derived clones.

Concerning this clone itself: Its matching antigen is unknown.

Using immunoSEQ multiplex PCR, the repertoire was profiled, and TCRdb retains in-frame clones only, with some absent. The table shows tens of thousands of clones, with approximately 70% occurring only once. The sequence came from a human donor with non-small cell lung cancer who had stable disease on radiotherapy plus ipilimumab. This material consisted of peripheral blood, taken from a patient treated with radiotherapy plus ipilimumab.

The CDR3 spells CASSHKDRGLITF. The CDR3 DNA is TGTGCCAGCTCACACAAGGACAGGGGCCTGATCACCTTC. The rearrangement joins TRBV18 to TRBJ1-2; 9 positions agree with TRBD1. The CDR3 consists of 13 residues. Trimming at V came to 4 bases and at J to 13 bases, leaving 10 bases not matched to a gene. Germline values: CDR1 KGHSH, CDR2 LQKENI.